The sequence of this T cell receptor (beta chain) was determined in a study of response to subunit inactivated influenza vaccine. TCRdb called the RT-PCR reads again in MiXCR, with one record for every CDR3 protein. The repertoire holds about 240,000 distinct CDR3 sequences, with 12% as singletons. Many counts were recorded for this clonotype. After removal of 12 bases from V and 5 bases from J, the junction contained 13 bases not matched to a gene. The germline CDR1 and CDR2 sequences are KGHDR and SFDVKD. This CDR3 has 15 residues. V gene TRBV24-1 combines with J gene TRBJ2-2; 8 bases match TRBD1. This clonotype was obtained from a man in his forties or fifties who received an inactivated influenza vaccine. Specimen: non-naive T cells sorted from PBMCs, collected 14 to 15 days before vaccination. The CDR3 is CAGEGRQGRTGELFF. CDR3 nucleotides: TGTGCCGGTGAGGGGAGACAGGGGAGGACCGGGGAGCTGTTTTTT.